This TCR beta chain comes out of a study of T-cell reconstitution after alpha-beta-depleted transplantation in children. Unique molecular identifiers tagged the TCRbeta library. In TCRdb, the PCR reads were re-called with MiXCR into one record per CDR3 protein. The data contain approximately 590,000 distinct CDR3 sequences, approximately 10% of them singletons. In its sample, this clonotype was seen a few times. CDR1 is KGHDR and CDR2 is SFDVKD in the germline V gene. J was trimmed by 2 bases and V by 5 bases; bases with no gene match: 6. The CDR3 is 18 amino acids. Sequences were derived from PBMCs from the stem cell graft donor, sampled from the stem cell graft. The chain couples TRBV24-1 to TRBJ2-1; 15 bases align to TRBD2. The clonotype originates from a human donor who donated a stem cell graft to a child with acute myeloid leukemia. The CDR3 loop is CATSARGLAGGAYNEQFF. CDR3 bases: TGTGCCACCAGTGCCCGGGGACTAGCGGGAGGAGCCTACAATGAGCAGTTCTTC.